This T cell receptor beta chain appears in the sequencing data of a study of Graves' ophthalmopathy and Graves' hyperthyroidism. Study background: Stable hyperthyroidism was defined by absence of ophthalmopathy within 18 months of follow-up.

Whole-study findings and limits: Blood contained most expanded thyroid clonotypes exceeding 0.001 frequency. Distinction of ophthalmopathy from stable hyperthyroidism by a 13-signature model reached roughly 85% sensitivity and approximately 81% specificity.

Enrollment excluded any patients with other autoimmune diseases, uncontrolled infections, pregnancy or lactation. Between the trimmed V and J ends, which lost 5 bases and 4 bases, there was a span of 8 bases. This CDR3 has 12 residues. Germline V gives CDR1 LGHNT, CDR2 FRNRAP. RNA transcripts provided the template for amplifying TCR beta CDR3 regions. HTBI primers were employed in first-round RT-PCR, then a second-round multiplex PCR followed. TCRdb re-called the multiplex PCR reads with MiXCR, one entry per CDR3 protein. In the table there are about 550,000 distinct CDR3 sequences, roughly 40% of which are singletons. This clonotype was recorded many times. Its antigen is still unknown.

The sequence was obtained from an adult man with Graves' hyperthyroidism. This chain joins TRBV12-5 and TRBJ1-1; the D is unclear. Material for sequencing was peripheral blood or thyroid tissue (not recorded which). DNA for the CDR3: TGTGCTAGTGGTAAACGGACCACTGAAGCTTTCTTT. Protein: CASGKRTTEAFF.